This T cell receptor beta chain was profiled in a study of PD-L1 blockade in urothelial cancer. As for the study in general: There were a median of around 140,000 T cells in blood samples.

The CDR3 covers 14 residues. Trimming at V came to 5 bases and at J to 4 bases, leaving 6 bases not matched to a gene. CDR1 is SGHTA and CDR2 is FQGNSA in the germline V gene. For each patient, 1 to 8 samples were obtained, pretreatment and on-treatment. Libraries were prepared by immunoSEQ multiplex PCR; TCRdb keeps only in-frame clonotypes and omits some of them. In the table there are around 120,000 clones, approximately 85% of which are singletons. The chain couples TRBV7-2 to TRBJ1-2; 8 bases are a match to TRBD1. The source is a middle-aged man with urothelial cancer. The sequencing here drew on PBMCs, taken around atezolizumab (anti-PD-L1) treatment. The CDR3 is CASSTWTGLYGYTF. The CDR3 DNA follows: TGTGCCAGCAGCACATGGACAGGGCTCTATGGCTACACCTTC. The full variable domain, in which reference TRBV7-2 and TRBJ1-2 provide the parts outside the CDR3, is GAGVSQSPSNKVTEKGKDVELRCDPISGHTALYWYRQSLGQGLEFLIYFQGNSAPDKSGLPSDRFSAERTGGSVSTLTIQRTQQEDSAVYLCASSTWTGLYGYTFGSGTRLTVV.